One and the same sample provided the 12 T cell receptor beta chains below, sequenced in a study of T cells in Graves' hyperthyroidism and ophthalmopathy. Amplified TCR beta CDR3 regions came from RNA transcripts. Using the HTBI primer set, a first-round RT-PCR was run on the TCR CDR3. TCRdb reprocessed the multiplex PCR reads with MiXCR, giving one entry per CDR3 protein. The table includes around 520,000 distinct CDR3 sequences, approximately 25% detected once. Material: blood. Receptor source: a woman in her twenties or thirties with Graves' ophthalmopathy.

The table lists this clonotype with many counts. The chain joins TRBV30 to TRBJ2-7; D remains unclear. V shed 4 bases and J shed 2 bases, with 12 bases lying between them. The germline V gene encodes CDR1 GTSNPN and CDR2 SVGIG (reference sequence). The CDR3 contains 13 residues. In DNA form, the CDR3 reads TGTGCCTGGAATCGATTGGCTGCCTACGAGCAGTACTTC. Encoded protein: CAWNRLAAYEQYF.

The chain uses TRBV6-2 or TRBV6-3 and TRBJ1-1; possible D gene TRBD1, 5 bases. Germline V gives CDR1 MNHEY, CDR2 SVGEGT. The V and J ends lost 6 bases and 8 bases respectively, with 16 bases between them. This CDR3 comprises 13 residues. The CDR3 region has the DNA TGTGCCAGCAGCGACTTTACGTGGGGGGAAGCTTTCTTT. Its protein product is CASSDFTWGEAFF.

The chain joins TRBV20-1 to TRBJ2-7; D is undetermined. V was pared by 3 bases and J by 2 bases, with 11 bases between. CDR3 length: 13 amino acids. Germline CDR1 and CDR2: DFQATT and SNEGSKA (reference sequence). CDR3: CSARIRSPYEQYF. CDR3 nucleotide sequence: TGCAGTGCTAGGATCCGGAGTCCCTACGAGCAGTACTTC.

This clonotype has at least ten counts. The chain uses TRBV29-1 and TRBJ1-2, with 8 positions matching TRBD1. This CDR3 spans 11 amino acids. Germline V gene sequence: CDR1 SQVTM, CDR2 ANQGSEA. This CDR3 reads CSDRGRGGYTF. The CDR3 DNA is TGCAGTGACAGGGGTCGGGGCGGCTACACCTTC.

This clonotype was counted at least ten times. The rearrangement joins TRBV12-3 or TRBV12-4 to TRBJ2-7; tentatively, D is TRBD1 (5 bases). The germline V and J ends were trimmed by 4 bases and 2 bases, with 9 bases remaining between them. The CDR3 has 13 residues. The CDR3 DNA reads as TGTGCCAGCAGTTGGGGCCGGACCTACGAGCAGTACTTC. Its translation: CASSWGRTYEQYF.

This clonotype has a count of ten or more. V is TRBV11-2 and J is TRBJ2-7; D possibly matches TRBD1 or TRBD2 (5 bases each). Looked up from germline, CDR1 is SGHAT and CDR2 is FQNNGV. Trimming took off 6 bases at V and 2 bases at J, with 23 bases between the two ends. The CDR3 runs to 17 residues. The CDR3 DNA follows: TGTGCCAGCAGTAAACTACGGCAAGGGACCGATCCCTACGAGCAGTACTTC. Its translation: CASSKLRQGTDPYEQYF. Full variable domain (remainder filled in from reference TRBV11-2 and TRBJ2-7): EAGVAQSPRYKIIEKRQSVAFWCNPISGHATLYWYQQILGQGPKLLIQFQNNGVVDDSQLPKDRFSAERLKGVDSTLKIQPAKLEDSAVYLCASSKLRQGTDPYEQYFGPGTRLTVT.

This clonotype showed up many times. The chain couples TRBV2 to TRBJ1-5; TRBD1 is a possible D gene (6 bases). This CDR3 region has 16 residues. V lost 1 base, J lost 6 bases, and 16 bases lay in between. Germline V gives CDR1 SNHLY, CDR2 FYNNEI. CDR3 DNA: TGTGCCAGCAGTGAAGTCGGGGGCCAGGGCGGTCAGCCCCAGCATTTT. Translation: CASSEVGGQGGQPQHF.

The sample holds many counts of this clonotype. The V call is TRBV6-5, the J call TRBJ1-2; TRBD1 might be the D (6 bases). The germline gives CDR1 MNHEY, CDR2 SVGAGI. This CDR3 region has 14 residues. Deletions cut 8 bases from V and 4 bases from J, with 17 bases between. CDR3 residues: CASERTVGLYGYTF. For the CDR3, the DNA is TGTGCCAGCGAAAGGACAGTGGGGCTCTATGGCTACACCTTC.

This clonotype was detected only a few times. V and J are TRBV10-3 and TRBJ1-1; 8 positions match TRBD1. With 6 bases clipped from V and 4 bases from J, the junction kept 10 bases outside the gene matches. The CDR3 runs 15 residues. In germline, CDR1 is ENHRY, CDR2 SYGVKD. The CDR3 spells CAIRADRGRTTEAFF. In DNA, the CDR3 is TGTGCCATCAGGGCCGACAGGGGACGGACCACTGAAGCTTTCTTT.

This clonotype has a count of ten or more. V usage is TRBV5-1 and J usage is TRBJ1-1, with TRBD1 identical over 8 bases. V shed 4 bases, J shed 9 bases, and the junction held 11 bases outside the gene matches. Germline CDR1 and CDR2: SGHRS and YFSETQ. There are 14 residues in the CDR3. The CDR3 here is CASSDGQGHKQAFF. CDR3 sequence (DNA): TGCGCCAGCAGCGATGGACAGGGCCATAAACAAGCTTTCTTT.

This clonotype was observed a few times. The chain uses TRBV7-2 and TRBJ2-5; D uncertain. The CDR3 is 15 amino acids. Germline V CDR1 and CDR2: SGHTA, FQGNSA. Between the trimmed V and J ends, which lost 11 bases and 1 base, there was a span of 20 bases. In DNA, the CDR3 is TGTGCCTCTTCCGGCGACCGAATAGGCCAAGAGACCCAGTACTTC. It codes for CASSGDRIGQETQYF.

This clonotype was counted many times. The rearrangement links TRBV19 to TRBJ2-7; D is undetermined. The CDR3 totals 15 residues. Deletions cut 6 bases from V and 0 bases from J, with 15 bases between. The germline gives CDR1 LNHDA, CDR2 SQIVND (reference sequence). In DNA form, the CDR3 reads TGTGCCAGTAGCCCTCGGACGGAGAGCTCCTACGAGCAGTACTTC. The encoded protein is CASSPRTESSYEQYF.